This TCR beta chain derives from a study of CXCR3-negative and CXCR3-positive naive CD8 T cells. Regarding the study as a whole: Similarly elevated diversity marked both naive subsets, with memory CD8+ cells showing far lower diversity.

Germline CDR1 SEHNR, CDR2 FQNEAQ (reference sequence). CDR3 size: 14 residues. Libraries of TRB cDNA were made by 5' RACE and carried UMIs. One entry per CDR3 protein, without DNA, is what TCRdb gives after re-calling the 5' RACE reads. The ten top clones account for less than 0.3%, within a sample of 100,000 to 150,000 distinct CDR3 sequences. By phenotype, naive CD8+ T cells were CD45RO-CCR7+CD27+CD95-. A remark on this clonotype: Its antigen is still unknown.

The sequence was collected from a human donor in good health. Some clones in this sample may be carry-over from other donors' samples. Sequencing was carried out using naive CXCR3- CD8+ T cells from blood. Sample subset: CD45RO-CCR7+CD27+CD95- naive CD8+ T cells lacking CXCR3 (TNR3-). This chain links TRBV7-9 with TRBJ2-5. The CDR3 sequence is CASSADVTQETQYF.